The 23 T cell receptor beta chains given below trace back to one sample, sequenced in a study of T cells in Graves' hyperthyroidism and ophthalmopathy. What was amplified from RNA transcripts were TCR beta CDR3 regions. HTBI primers drove first-round RT-PCR of the TCR CDR3. Via MiXCR, TCRdb re-called the multiplex PCR reads, giving one row per CDR3 protein. The sample lists about 640,000 distinct CDR3 sequences, less than 25% occurring once. Sequencing was done on a sample of blood. These receptors were obtained from a man in his thirties or forties with Graves' ophthalmopathy.

The chain links TRBV6-1 to TRBJ2-7; a weak D match, TRBD2 (6 bases). V lost 6 bases, J lost 3 bases, and 18 bases lay in between. Germline CDR1 MNHNS, CDR2 SASEGT. The CDR3 contains 15 residues. The CDR3 loop is CASRISGGGGYEQYF. The CDR3, as DNA: TGTGCCAGCAGAATTAGCGGTGGTGGAGGCTACGAGCAGTACTTC.

The chain carries TRBV6-5 and TRBJ1-1; no clear D. Germline V gene sequence: CDR1 MNHEY, CDR2 SVGAGI. Trimming cost V 0 bases and J 0 bases, with 14 bases left between them. The CDR3 runs 17 residues. For the CDR3, the DNA is TGTGCCAGCAGTTACTCGACTTGGTATGGTATGAACACTGAAGCTTTCTTT. Its translation is CASSYSTWYGMNTEAFF.

This clonotype was recorded at least ten times. The V and J genes are TRBV12-3 or TRBV12-4 and TRBJ2-7; TRBD2 might be the D (6 bases). The germline V and J ends were trimmed by 6 bases and 3 bases, with 18 bases remaining between them. This CDR3 spans 15 amino acids. CDR3 nucleotide sequence: TGTGCCAGCAGCCCCGTGCTGGGAGGCCTCTACGAGCAGTACTTC. Residues: CASSPVLGGLYEQYF.

This clonotype has just a few counts. This sequence joins TRBV7-9 and TRBJ2-4; D remains unclear. The CDR3 loop spans 15 amino acids. V shed 1 base and J shed 0 bases, with 7 bases lying between them. Germline values: CDR1 SEHNR, CDR2 FQNEAQ (reference sequence). DNA for the CDR3: TGTGCCAGCAGCTTAGACGGATTAGCCAAAAACATTCAGTACTTC. Its protein is CASSLDGLAKNIQYF.

This clonotype occurred a few times. This sequence joins TRBV6-1 and TRBJ1-1; weak D call: TRBD1 (6 bases). The CDR3 runs 15 residues. V was clipped by 3 bases and J by 7 bases, with 18 bases between them. CDR1 is MNHNS, CDR2 SASEGT, per germline. The CDR3 protein is CASSDLFGGEDEAFF. CDR3 sequence (DNA): TGTGCCAGCAGTGATTTGTTTGGGGGCGAGGATGAAGCTTTCTTT.

The genes are TRBV6-1 and TRBJ2-3; D is possibly TRBD1 (5 bases). The V end lost 7 bases, the J end lost 0 bases, and 14 bases lay between the germline ends. Germline V gives CDR1 MNHNS, CDR2 SASEGT. The CDR3 runs 15 residues. CDR3: CASKLGQPSTDTQYF. The CDR3 nucleotides are TGTGCCAGCAAACTCGGACAACCTAGCACAGATACGCAGTATTTT.

This clonotype appeared a few times. The chain combines TRBV20-1 with TRBJ1-5; the D is unclear. This CDR3 comprises 15 residues. V was trimmed by 2 bases and J by 4 bases, leaving 15 bases between them. Germline values: CDR1 DFQATT, CDR2 SNEGSKA (reference sequence). The CDR3 protein is CSARPHRERNQPQHF. CDR3 nucleotide sequence: TGCAGTGCTAGACCTCACCGGGAGCGTAATCAGCCCCAGCATTTT.

The chain joins TRBV30 to TRBJ2-7; the D gene is possibly TRBD1 (6 bases). CDR3 length equals 14 residues. Trimming cost V 5 bases and J 7 bases, with 21 bases left between them. Germline V gives CDR1 GTSNPN, CDR2 SVGIG (reference sequence). CDR3: CAWCPLGALVEQYF. CDR3 DNA sequence: TGTGCCTGGTGCCCTCTGGGGGCGCTTGTTGAGCAGTACTTC.

The rearrangement links TRBV19 to TRBJ2-1, with D maybe TRBD2 (5 bases). Germline V lookup: CDR1 LNHDA, CDR2 SQIVND (reference sequence). Trimming cost V 4 bases and J 8 bases, with 18 bases left between them. This CDR3 is built from 15 residues. The CDR3 bases are TGTGCCAGTAGTAGAGACGGGGAAGCGGTCCATGAGCAGTTCTTC. This translates into CASSRDGEAVHEQFF.

This clonotype was seen at least ten times. This chain uses TRBV7-8 with TRBJ2-7, with 8 positions matching TRBD2. Trimming took 4 bases from V and 5 from J; bases not matched to a gene: 13. Germline CDR1 SGHVS, CDR2 FQNEAQ. CDR3 length equals 16 residues. The CDR3 DNA follows: TGTGCCAGCAGCTCCTCCCCCGAGCGGGAGTGGCACGAGCAGTACTTC. It codes for CASSSSPEREWHEQYF.

This clonotype was seen ten or more times. This chain links TRBV20-1 with TRBJ2-7; D assignment may be TRBD1 or TRBD2 (6 bases each). V was shortened by 0 bases and J by 2 bases, with 8 bases between the two germline ends. The CDR3 spans 13 residues. The germline CDR1 and CDR2 sequences are DFQATT and SNEGSKA (reference sequence). The CDR3 here is CSARDRGPYEQYF. As DNA, the CDR3 is TGCAGTGCTAGAGATCGGGGGCCCTACGAGCAGTACTTC.

V gene TRBV3-1 combines with J gene TRBJ2-3, with TRBD1 identical over 9 bases. Germline V gene data show CDR1 as LGHDT and CDR2 as YNNKEL (reference sequence). The V gene end was trimmed by 8 bases and the J gene end by 5 bases; junction bases not matched to a gene: 8. This CDR3 is built from 14 residues. The CDR3 here is CASGLGQGRDTQYF. In nucleotides, the CDR3 is TGTGCCAGCGGACTGGGACAGGGAAGAGATACGCAGTATTTT.

Note on this clonotype: A much bigger clone sits one base away, suggesting this may be a read error. The chain couples TRBV3-1 to TRBJ1-1, with 8 bases matching TRBD1. Germline V gene sequence: CDR1 LGHDT, CDR2 YNNKEL (reference sequence). The CDR3 contains 14 residues. CDR3 sequence: CANSQPGQEILAFF. CDR3 bases: TGTGCCAACAGCCAACCGGGACAGGAGATTTTAGCTTTCTTT.

This clonotype was found a few times. This chain joins TRBV29-1 and TRBJ2-1, with 9 nucleotides matching TRBD1. CDR3 length: 14 residues. The germline V gene has CDR1 SQVTM and CDR2 ANQGSEA. With 7 bases clipped from V and 4 bases from J, the junction kept 8 bases outside the gene matches. The CDR3 DNA sequence: TGCAGCGCGGAAGCCGGGACAGGGTACAATGAGCAGTTCTTC. It translates to CSAEAGTGYNEQFF.

This clonotype was detected only a few times. V usage is TRBV7-2 and J usage is TRBJ2-3; 13 bases line up with TRBD2. The germline V gene encodes CDR1 SGHTA and CDR2 FQGNSA. V lost 3 bases, J lost 4 bases, and 19 bases stayed unmatched. The length of the CDR3 is 21 residues. As DNA, the CDR3 is TGTGCCAGCAGCTTGGCTAGGATATCTGACCGACTAGCGGGAGGTTCAGATACGCAGTATTTT. Protein: CASSLARISDRLAGGSDTQYF. Combining the CDR3 with reference TRBV7-2 and TRBJ2-3 gives the whole variable domain GAGVSQSPSNKVTEKGKDVELRCDPISGHTALYWYRQSLGQGLEFLIYFQGNSAPDKSGLPSDRFSAERTGGSVSTLTIQRTQQEDSAVYLCASSLARISDRLAGGSDTQYFGPGTRLTVL.

The chain combines TRBV30 with TRBJ2-3, with 7 bases fitting TRBD1. Looked up from germline, CDR1 is GTSNPN and CDR2 is SVGIG (reference sequence). The CDR3 is 14 amino acids. The trim removed 5 bases at V and 3 bases at J, leaving 8 bases unmatched. The CDR3 is CAWSGARGTDTQYF. Written as DNA, the CDR3 is TGTGCCTGGTCCGGGGCCAGGGGGACAGATACGCAGTATTTT.

Ten or more counts support this clonotype. The rearrangement links TRBV11-2 to TRBJ2-7; D call uncertain. Deletions cut 1 base from V and 6 bases from J, with 10 bases between. The V gene's germline CDR1 is SGHAT and CDR2 FQNNGV. There are 13 residues in the CDR3. This CDR3 reads CASSLVRNREQYF. CDR3 nucleotides: TGTGCCAGCAGCTTAGTGCGGAACCGCGAGCAGTACTTC.

The chain combines TRBV9 with TRBJ2-5; 11 positions agree with TRBD2. This CDR3 has 17 amino acids. Germline CDR1 reads SGDLS; CDR2 reads YYNGEE. V shed 4 bases and J 2 bases; nucleotides not matched to a gene: 10. CDR3 protein: CASSPRGVAGGQETQYF. The CDR3 DNA is TGTGCCAGCAGCCCCCGTGGTGTAGCGGGAGGGCAAGAGACCCAGTACTTC.

The chain is built from TRBV6-5 and TRBJ1-3, with 10 bases fitting TRBD1. The V segment lost 0 bases and the J segment 0 bases; nucleotides outside the gene matches: 5. The CDR3 is 18 amino acids. CDR1 is MNHEY and CDR2 is SVGAGI in the germline V gene. This CDR3 reads CASSYSRQGASSGNTIYF. CDR3 nucleotides: TGTGCCAGCAGTTACTCGAGACAGGGGGCGAGCTCTGGAAACACCATATATTTT.

The chain uses TRBV6-1 and TRBJ2-5; 8 bases align to TRBD1. The germline gives CDR1 MNHNS, CDR2 SASEGT. This CDR3 is 15 amino acids long. Losses at the gene ends were 4 bases for V and 4 bases for J; bases not matched to a gene: 8. DNA of the CDR3: TGTGCCAGCAGTGTATGGACAGGGAAGGGAGAGACCCAGTACTTC. It specifies CASSVWTGKGETQYF.

This clonotype showed up many times. The V and J genes are TRBV28 and TRBJ2-7; 7 nucleotides match TRBD1. Germline V gives CDR1 MDHEN, CDR2 SYDVKM. J was trimmed by 2 bases and V by 3 bases; bases with no gene match: 1. The CDR3 consists of 13 residues. The CDR3 DNA reads TGTGCCAGCAGTTTCACAGGGGCCTACGAGCAGTACTTC. Encoded protein: CASSFTGAYEQYF.

V and J are TRBV7-9 and TRBJ1-4; D is possibly TRBD1 (5 bases). The CDR3 runs 15 residues. V was trimmed by 6 bases and J by 8 bases, leaving 19 bases between them. Germline V gene lookup returns CDR1 SEHNR and CDR2 FQNEAQ (reference sequence). CDR3 loop: CASSSRGGSGEKLFF. DNA of the CDR3: TGTGCCAGCAGTTCGCGGGGGGGATCAGGGGAAAAACTGTTTTTT.

Ten or more counts support this clonotype. The V and J genes are TRBV5-1 and TRBJ2-1; 9 bases are shared with TRBD1. Trimming cost V 0 bases and J 4 bases; bases outside gene matches: 2. This CDR3 is built from 15 residues. The germline V gene encodes CDR1 SGHRS and CDR2 YFSETQ. The CDR3 region has the DNA TGCGCCAGCAGCTTGGAGGGGACAGGGTACAATGAGCAGTTCTTC. Protein product: CASSLEGTGYNEQFF. The full variable domain, rest sourced from reference TRBV5-1 and TRBJ2-1, is KAGVTQTPRYLIKTRGQQVTLSCSPISGHRSVSWYQQTPGQGLQFLFEYFSETQRNKGNFPGRFSGRQFSNSRSEMNVSTLELGDSALYLCASSLEGTGYNEQFFGPGTRLTVL.